This passage covers 10 T cell receptor beta chains from one sample sequenced in a study of neurological immune-mediated disorders. TCRdb reanalysed the 5' RACE reads using MiXCR and keeps one entry per CDR3 protein. The table has tens of thousands of distinct CDR3 sequences, around 9.9% seen once; the top ten hold 1.5% to 2%. Sequencing was carried out using PBMCs. These receptors were taken from a man aged 45-65 years in good health.

Many counts were recorded for this clonotype. The V call is TRBV28, the J call TRBJ1-1; 7 nucleotides line up with TRBD1. The CDR3 spans 14 residues. With 3 bases clipped from V and 3 bases from J, the junction kept 4 bases outside the gene matches. The germline V gene has CDR1 MDHEN and CDR2 SYDVKM. The CDR3: CASSLQGDHTEAFF. In DNA, the CDR3 is TGTGCCAGCAGTTTGCAGGGGGACCACACTGAAGCTTTCTTT.

This clonotype has a count of ten or more. The chain carries TRBV20-1 and TRBJ2-7, with 14 bases fitting TRBD2. CDR1 is DFQATT and CDR2 is SNEGSKA in the germline V gene (reference sequence). The CDR3 is 16 residues long. The ends lost 1 base at V and 7 bases at J; junction bases unmatched: 9. The CDR3 region has the DNA TGCAGTGCTAGAGCGTCCGGGACTAGCGGGAGACGGGAGCAGTACTTC. Translating it yields CSARASGTSGRREQYF.

This clonotype was picked up a small number of times. The chain is built from TRBV28 and TRBJ1-5, with a tentative D call TRBD1 (6 bases). This CDR3 comprises 17 residues. The ends were cut back, 6 bases at V and 1 base at J, with 19 bases in the middle. Germline V gives CDR1 MDHEN, CDR2 SYDVKM. CDR3 DNA: TGTGCCAGCAGGACAGACAGGATCAGGGTCAGCAATCAGCCCCAGCATTTT. Residues: CASRTDRIRVSNQPQHF.

This clonotype came up many times. This sequence joins TRBV9 and TRBJ2-7; TRBD2 aligns across 7 bases. J lost 5 bases, V lost 3 bases, and 8 bases had no gene match. The CDR3 loop spans 14 amino acids. Germline CDR1 SGDLS, CDR2 YYNGEE. The CDR3 reads CASSAGLRGDEQYF. The DNA for the CDR3 is TGTGCCAGCAGCGCGGGACTCCGGGGGGACGAGCAGTACTTC.

This clonotype showed up many times. V gene TRBV5-1 combines with J gene TRBJ1-4; TRBD1 aligns across 8 bases. Trimming took 10 bases from V and 8 from J; bases not matched to a gene: 7. This CDR3 contains 12 residues. Germline CDR1 is SGHRS and CDR2 is YFSETQ. The CDR3 is CACQGAEEKLFF. CDR3 nucleotide sequence: TGCGCCTGCCAGGGGGCGGAAGAAAAACTGTTTTTT.

This clonotype was picked up many times. This chain connects TRBV7-3 to TRBJ1-4; D is uncertain. This CDR3 region has 13 residues. From germline, CDR1 is SGHTA and CDR2 FQGTGA. The ends were cut back, 5 bases at V and 6 bases at J, with 10 bases in the middle. CDR3 in amino acids: CASSPGPDEKLFF. The CDR3 nucleotides read TGTGCCAGCAGCCCTGGACCCGATGAAAAACTGTTTTTT.

This clonotype was seen a few times. V and J are TRBV29-1 and TRBJ2-7; TRBD1 might be the D (5 bases). The germline V gene has CDR1 SQVTM and CDR2 ANQGSEA. Trimming removed 4 bases from V and 3 bases from J, with 13 bases in between. There are 13 residues in the CDR3. CDR3: CSVGAGWNYEQYF. The CDR3 DNA follows: TGCAGCGTTGGGGCAGGGTGGAACTACGAGCAGTACTTC.

This rearrangement joins TRBV7-9 to TRBJ1-1; 8 positions match TRBD1. Per germline, CDR1 SEHNR and CDR2 FQNEAQ (reference sequence). The CDR3 extends over 11 amino acids. Written as DNA, the CDR3 is TGTACCGGACAGGGGAACACTGAAGCTTTCTTT. It specifies CTGQGNTEAFF.

The sample holds many counts of this clonotype. This chain joins TRBV27 and TRBJ1-5, with D perhaps matching TRBD1 (5 bases). Germline CDR1 is MNHEY and CDR2 is SMNVEV (reference sequence). The CDR3 covers 14 residues. The ends were cut back, 3 bases at V and 6 bases at J, with 12 bases in the middle. This CDR3 is CASSFHSTGQPQHF. The CDR3 region has the DNA TGTGCCAGCAGTTTTCACAGTACAGGTCAGCCCCAGCATTTT.

Regarding this clonotype: The junction departs from the called germline gene at one end, perhaps through a read error. This rearrangement joins TRBV5-1 to TRBJ2-7; 9 bases are a match to TRBD1. The CDR3 extends over 15 amino acids. From germline, CDR1 is SGHRS and CDR2 YFSETQ. The CDR3: CDSSFGGQGVDEQYF. The CDR3, as DNA: TGCGACAGCAGCTTTGGGGGACAGGGAGTGGACGAGCAGTACTTC.